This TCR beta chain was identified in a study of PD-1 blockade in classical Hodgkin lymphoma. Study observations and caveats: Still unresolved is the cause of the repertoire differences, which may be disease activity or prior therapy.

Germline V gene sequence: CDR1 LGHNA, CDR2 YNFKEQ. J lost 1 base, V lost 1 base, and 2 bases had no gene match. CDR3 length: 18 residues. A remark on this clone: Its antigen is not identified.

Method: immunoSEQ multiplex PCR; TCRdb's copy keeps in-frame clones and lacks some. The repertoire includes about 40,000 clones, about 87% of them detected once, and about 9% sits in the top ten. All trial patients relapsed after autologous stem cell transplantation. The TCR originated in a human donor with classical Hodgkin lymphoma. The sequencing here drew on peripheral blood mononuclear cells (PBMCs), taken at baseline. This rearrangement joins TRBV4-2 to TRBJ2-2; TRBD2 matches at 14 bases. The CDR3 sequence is CASSQGTSGGWNTGELFF. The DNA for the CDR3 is TGTGCCAGCAGCCAAGGGACTAGCGGGGGGTGGAACACCGGGGAGCTGTTTTTT.